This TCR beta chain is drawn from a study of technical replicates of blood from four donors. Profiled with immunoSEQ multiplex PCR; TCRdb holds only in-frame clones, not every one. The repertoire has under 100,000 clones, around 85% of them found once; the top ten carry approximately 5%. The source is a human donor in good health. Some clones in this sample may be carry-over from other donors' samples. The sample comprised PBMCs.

This CDR3 is CASSQVGGQGAEKLFF. The CDR3 DNA sequence: TGTGCCAGCAGCCAAGTGGGGGGACAGGGGGCTGAAAAACTGTTTTTT. V usage is TRBV4-2 and J usage is TRBJ1-4; 12 positions match TRBD1. The germline CDR1 and CDR2 sequences are LGHNA and YNFKEQ. Trimming removed 1 base from V and 7 bases from J; junction bases left unmatched: 4. The CDR3 covers 16 residues.